In its sample, the clone carrying this T cell receptor (beta chain) was seen a few times. Its antigen is unknown. Amplification of TCR beta used genomic DNA extracted from peripheral blood. This sample is drawn from a study of T cell repertoires in aging, cancer and after chemotherapy. The study, taken as a whole, reports: Healthy donors lost TCR diversity with age mainly through richness, cancer patients through richness and evenness. Compared with age-matched healthy donors, untreated hematological or solid cancer patients showed higher blood TCR clonality.

This CDR3 is built from 14 residues. Germline V gives CDR1 LGHNA, CDR2 YSLEER. V was shortened by 3 bases and J by 2 bases, with 11 bases between the two germline ends. TRB rearrangements spanning V, D and J were amplified using mixed TRB-A/B primers. One entry per CDR3 protein results from TCRdb running MiXCR on the multiplex PCR reads. Among 1,500 to 2,000 distinct CDR3 sequences listed, 15% to 20% were seen once. The sequence came from a human donor with a solid tumor. This chain connects TRBV4-3 to TRBJ2-7, with D maybe TRBD1 (6 bases). The source material was blood. The CDR3 loop is CASSQLTGAYEQYF. In nucleotides, the CDR3 is TGCGCCAGCAGCCAGCTGACAGGCGCCTACGAGCAGTACTTC.